The 25 T cell receptor beta chains presented below share a single source sample, sequenced in a study of blood T cell repertoires in COVID-19. Sequencing was performed with immunoSEQ multiplex PCR; in TCRdb, only in-frame clones are kept and a portion is missing. The sample has under 300,000 clones, approximately 88% seen once; the top ten hold 2% to 2.5%. Sequencing input: PBMCs or T cells enriched from blood (not recorded which). The receptors stem from a middle-aged woman with acute COVID-19.

The rearrangement uses TRBV28 and TRBJ2-1, with D maybe TRBD2 (6 bases). Trimming left V 8 bases short and J 7 bases short, with 9 bases between. The germline CDR1 and CDR2 sequences are MDHEN and SYDVKM. CDR3 size: 11 residues. DNA for the CDR3: TGTGCCAGCTACGGGGGAAATGAGCAGTTCTTC. Protein sequence: CASYGGNEQFF.

This chain links TRBV5-1 with TRBJ2-2; 8 bases fit TRBD1. With V trimmed by 0 bases and J by 3 bases, 4 bases remained unmatched. CDR3 size: 16 residues. Germline CDR1 is SGHRS and CDR2 is YFSETQ. The CDR3 region has the DNA TGCGCCAGCAGCTTGGATGGCAGGGGGCACACCGGGGAGCTGTTTTTT. Amino acid sequence: CASSLDGRGHTGELFF.

V is TRBV5-1 and J is TRBJ2-1, with 10 nucleotides matching TRBD2. CDR1 and CDR2 (germline): SGHRS, YFSETQ. The CDR3 totals 17 residues. V lost 4 bases to trimming and J lost 0 bases; unmatched junction nucleotides: 7. In DNA form, the CDR3 reads TGCGCCAGCAGCGATATGTTAGCGGGGGGCTCCTACAATGAGCAGTTCTTC. It specifies CASSDMLAGGSYNEQFF.

The chain couples TRBV24-1 to TRBJ2-1; D not resolved. Trimming shortened V by 4 bases and J by 5 bases, and 8 bases separated the two germline ends. Germline-derived CDR1 and CDR2 are KGHDR and SFDVKD. CDR3 length: 13 amino acids. CDR3: CATSDLINNEQFF. The CDR3 DNA is TGTGCCACCAGTGACCTAATTAACAATGAGCAGTTCTTC.

The gene calls are TRBV28 and TRBJ2-1; D might be TRBD2 (6 bases). V lost 5 bases, J lost 14 bases, and 19 bases lay in between. The germline V gene encodes CDR1 MDHEN and CDR2 SYDVKM. This CDR3 region has 13 residues. In nucleotides, the CDR3 is TGTGCCAGCAGTGCCCCGGCGGGGAAAGACGAGTTCTTC. Translated, it gives CASSAPAGKDEFF.

This clone came up a few times. V usage is TRBV19 and J usage is TRBJ1-4; maybe TRBD1 (6 bases). The germline gives CDR1 LNHDA, CDR2 SQIVND (reference sequence). Trimming cost V 5 bases and J 5 bases, with 12 bases left between them. The CDR3 has 14 amino acids. The CDR3 bases are TGTGCCAGTAGTCCCACAGGGTTGAATGAAAAACTGTTTTTT. This codes for CASSPTGLNEKLFF.

J is TRBJ1-2 and V is TRBV11-2, with D possibly TRBD1 on 6 matching bases. This CDR3 is built from 15 residues. Germline-derived CDR1 and CDR2 are SGHAT and FQNNGV. V lost 3 bases, J lost 4 bases, and 15 bases lay in between. The CDR3 reads CASSLTAVGAYGYTF. The CDR3 nucleotides read TGTGCCAGCAGCTTGACAGCAGTGGGGGCCTATGGCTACACCTTC.

This rearrangement joins TRBV10-2 to TRBJ2-2, with 9 bases identical to TRBD2. Trimming at V came to 2 bases and at J to 0 bases, leaving 1 base not matched to a gene. The CDR3 sequence is 16 residues long. Germline V lookup: CDR1 WSHSY, CDR2 SAAADI. CDR3 nucleotide sequence: TGCGCCAGCAGTGAGCCTAGCGGGGCGAACACCGGGGAGCTGTTTTTT. Protein: CASSEPSGANTGELFF.

The gene calls are TRBV10-1 and TRBJ2-3; D is unresolved. CDR3 length: 12 residues. V shed 3 bases and J shed 9 bases, with 10 bases lying between them. The V gene's germline CDR1 is WNHNN and CDR2 SYGVQD (reference sequence). CDR3 sequence: CASSEDLQTQYF. CDR3 sequence (DNA): TGCGCCAGCAGTGAAGATCTGCAGACGCAGTATTTT.

This chain connects TRBV28 to TRBJ2-4; D might be TRBD2 (5 bases). The germline V gene encodes CDR1 MDHEN and CDR2 SYDVKM. The CDR3 is 14 amino acids. V dropped 5 bases and J dropped 0 bases, with 8 bases sitting between them. DNA of the CDR3: TGTGCCAGCAGTAGCGGAACAGCCAAAAACATTCAGTACTTC. This gives the protein CASSSGTAKNIQYF.

The CDR3 DNA follows: TGTGCCAGCTCACCACTGCGGGAGGTCACAGATACGCAGTATTTT. This gives the protein CASSPLREVTDTQYF. The chain links TRBV18 to TRBJ2-3, with 8 positions matching TRBD2. Germline CDR1 reads KGHSH; CDR2 reads LQKENI. Losses at the gene ends were 1 base for V and 2 bases for J; bases not matched to a gene: 2. The CDR3 has 15 amino acids. Filled out from reference TRBV18 and TRBJ2-3, the complete variable domain reads NAGVMQNPRHLVRRRGQEARLRCSPMKGHSHVYWYRQLPEEGLKFMVYLQKENIIDESGMPKERFSAEFPKEGPSILRIQQVVRGDSAAYFCASSPLREVTDTQYFGPGTRLTVL.

The chain combines TRBV7-9 with TRBJ1-4; maybe TRBD1 (5 bases). Trimming took 3 bases from V and 3 from J, leaving 17 bases between them. Germline CDR1 reads SEHNR; CDR2 reads FQNEAQ (reference sequence). The CDR3 loop spans 17 amino acids. CDR3 nucleotide sequence: TGTGCCAGCAGCTTTCTTGGTCAGGGTATCGCTAATGAAAAACTGTTTTTT. It translates to CASSFLGQGIANEKLFF.

The V and J genes are TRBV5-6 and TRBJ2-5; D is undetermined. V shed 4 bases and J shed 4 bases, with 14 bases lying between them. This CDR3 has 14 residues. From germline, CDR1 is SGHDT and CDR2 YYEEEE. CDR3 in DNA: TGTGCCAGCAGCCCTCTGGAACCTAGAGAGACCCAGTACTTC. Its translation: CASSPLEPRETQYF.

The V gene is TRBV30, the J gene TRBJ1-5, with TRBD1 identical over 10 bases. CDR3 length: 13 residues. The germline CDR1 and CDR2 sequences are GTSNPN and SVGIG (reference sequence). With V trimmed by 3 bases and J by 7 bases, 3 bases remained unmatched. Here the CDR3 reads CAWRGTGDQPQHF. The CDR3 nucleotides are TGTGCCTGGAGAGGGACAGGGGACCAGCCCCAGCATTTT. The full variable domain, rest sourced from reference TRBV30 and TRBJ1-5, is SQTIHQWPATLVQPVGSPLSLECTVEGTSNPNLYWYRQAAGRGLQLLFYSVGIGQISSEVPQNLSASRPQDRQFILSSKKLLLSDSGFYLCAWRGTGDQPQHFGDGTRLSIL.

The chain couples TRBV30 to TRBJ1-4, with 7 bases lining up with TRBD1. The V segment lost 3 bases and the J segment 8 bases; nucleotides outside the gene matches: 9. From germline, CDR1 is GTSNPN and CDR2 SVGIG (reference sequence). The CDR3 has 14 residues. The CDR3 DNA reads as TGTGCCTGGAGGTCGACAGGGATAAGAGAAAAACTGTTTTTT. Translating it yields CAWRSTGIREKLFF.

This chain uses TRBV7-9 with TRBJ1-2; maybe TRBD1 (6 bases). CDR1 is SEHNR, CDR2 FQNEAQ, per germline (reference sequence). The CDR3 is 13 residues long. Trimming pared 5 bases from V and 5 bases from J, leaving 12 bases between. CDR3: CASSMDSQYGYTF. In DNA form, the CDR3 reads TGTGCCAGCAGCATGGACAGCCAATATGGCTACACCTTC.

The genes are TRBV18 and TRBJ1-6; TRBD1 might be the D (5 bases). CDR1 KGHSH and CDR2 LQKENI come from the germline V gene. CDR3 length equals 16 residues. V was clipped by 4 bases and J by 0 bases, with 10 bases between them. CDR3 bases: TGTGCCAGCTCACTGAGACAGAGCTCCTATAATTCACCCCTCCACTTT. Protein product: CASSLRQSSYNSPLHF.

V and J are TRBV30 and TRBJ1-1; 9 bases align to TRBD1. V shed 5 bases, J shed 0 bases, and the junction held 1 base outside the gene matches. This CDR3 has 13 residues. Germline V gene lookup returns CDR1 GTSNPN and CDR2 SVGIG (reference sequence). DNA of the CDR3: TGTGCCTGGGACAGGGGGTTGAACACTGAAGCTTTCTTT. Translated, it gives CAWDRGLNTEAFF.

This sequence joins TRBV10-2 and TRBJ1-2, with 9 positions matching TRBD1. V was pared by 6 bases and J by 8 bases, with 13 bases of the junction left unmatched. CDR3 size: 15 residues. Germline V lookup: CDR1 WSHSY, CDR2 SAAADI. CDR3 in amino acids: CASRRDRALGEGYTF. The CDR3 DNA reads TGCGCCAGCAGACGGGACAGGGCGCTGGGTGAAGGCTACACCTTC.

The chain has TRBV29-1 and TRBJ2-1; TRBD2 matches at 10 bases. V was clipped by 7 bases and J by 7 bases; unmatched bases: 10. The CDR3 runs to 14 residues. From germline, CDR1 is SQVTM and CDR2 ANQGSEA. For the CDR3, the DNA is TGCAGCGGCTCTAGCGGGAGCTTGAGGAATGAGCAGTTCTTC. The encoded protein is CSGSSGSLRNEQFF.

The chain recombines TRBV5-1 with TRBJ1-2; D ambiguous. Germline CDR1 reads SGHRS; CDR2 reads YFSETQ. The V and J ends lost 4 bases and 4 bases respectively, with 14 bases between them. This CDR3 region has 14 residues. The DNA of the CDR3 is TGCGCCAGCAGCGACCCGGGGAGGGCCTATGGCTACACCTTC. It is translated as CASSDPGRAYGYTF.

The chain is built from TRBV12-3 or TRBV12-4 and TRBJ2-1; D unresolved. Trimming took 8 bases from V and 5 from J, leaving 13 bases between them. CDR3 length: 13 amino acids. CDR3: CASAWASHNEQFF. In nucleotides, the CDR3 is TGTGCCAGCGCGTGGGCTTCGCACAATGAGCAGTTCTTC.

The rearrangement joins TRBV7-2 to TRBJ2-5, with D possibly TRBD2 on 5 matching bases. CDR1 SGHTA and CDR2 FQGNSA come from the germline V gene. There are 15 residues in the CDR3. V was shortened by 2 bases and J by 0 bases, with 10 bases between the two germline ends. CDR3 bases: TGTGCCAGCAGCTTACGCGGGTCGTACCAAGAGACCCAGTACTTC. It specifies CASSLRGSYQETQYF.

This rearrangement joins TRBV6-1 to TRBJ1-3; TRBD1 is a possible D gene (5 bases). Germline V lookup: CDR1 MNHNS, CDR2 SASEGT. CDR3 length: 17 amino acids. The V end was cut by 4 bases, the J end by 0 bases, with 16 bases between. This chain's CDR3 is CASSAYQGFSSGNTIYF. The CDR3 DNA is TGTGCCAGCAGTGCATATCAGGGTTTCTCCTCTGGAAACACCATATATTTT.

The rearrangement uses TRBV5-1 and TRBJ2-1, with D perhaps TRBD2 (8 bases). This CDR3 is built from 16 residues. V lost 0 bases and J lost 4, with 14 bases in between. Germline assignment: CDR1 SGHRS and CDR2 YFSETQ. The CDR3 bases are TGCGCCAGCAGCTTGGCCGGGAGGGGGCTTTACAATGAGCAGTTCTTC. Translation gives CASSLAGRGLYNEQFF.